This TCR beta chain was captured in a study of blood T cell repertoires in COVID-19. Profiling relied on immunoSEQ multiplex PCR, and the TCRdb table lists in-frame clones only, not all of them. The sample shows about 240,000 clones, 75% to 90% of them seen only once. This TCR was sampled from a middle-aged woman with acute COVID-19. Material: PBMCs or T cells enriched from blood (not recorded which).

The CDR3 bases are TGTGCCAGCAGCGGACAGGGCGATCAGCCCCAGCATTTT. Its translation is CASSGQGDQPQHF. This chain connects TRBV6-5 to TRBJ1-5; 8 bases are shared with TRBD1. CDR3 length: 13 amino acids. Per germline, CDR1 MNHEY and CDR2 SVGAGI. The ends lost 6 bases at V and 5 bases at J; junction bases unmatched: 3.